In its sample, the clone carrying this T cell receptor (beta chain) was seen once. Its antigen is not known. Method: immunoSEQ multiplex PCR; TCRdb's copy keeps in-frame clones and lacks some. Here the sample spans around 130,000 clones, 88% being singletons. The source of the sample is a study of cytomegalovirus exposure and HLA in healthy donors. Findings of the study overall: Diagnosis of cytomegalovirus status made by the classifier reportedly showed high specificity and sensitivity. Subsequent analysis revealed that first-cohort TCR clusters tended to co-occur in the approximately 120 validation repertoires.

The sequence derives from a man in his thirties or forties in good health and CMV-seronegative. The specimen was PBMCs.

The chain's CDR3 is CASSGNRVYGETQYF. The CDR3, as DNA: TGTGCCAGCAGTGGAAACAGGGTCTATGGGGAGACCCAGTACTTC. This chain uses TRBV2 with TRBJ2-5, with TRBD1 as a possible D gene (6 bases). This CDR3 region has 15 residues. Germline loops: CDR1 SNHLY, CDR2 FYNNEI. V lost 4 bases and J 5 bases, leaving 17 bases between the germline ends.